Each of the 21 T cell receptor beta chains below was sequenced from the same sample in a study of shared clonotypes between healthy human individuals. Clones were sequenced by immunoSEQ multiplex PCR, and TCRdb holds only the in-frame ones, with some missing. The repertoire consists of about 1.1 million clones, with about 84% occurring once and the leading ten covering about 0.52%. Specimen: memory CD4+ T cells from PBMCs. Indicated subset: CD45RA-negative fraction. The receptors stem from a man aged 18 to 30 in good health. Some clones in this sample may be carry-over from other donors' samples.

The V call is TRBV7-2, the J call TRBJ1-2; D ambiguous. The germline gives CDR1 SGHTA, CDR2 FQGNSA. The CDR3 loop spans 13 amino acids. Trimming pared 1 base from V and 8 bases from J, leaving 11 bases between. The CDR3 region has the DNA TGTGCCAGCAGCTTAGAACTATCGGGAGGCTACACCTTC. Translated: CASSLELSGGYTF.

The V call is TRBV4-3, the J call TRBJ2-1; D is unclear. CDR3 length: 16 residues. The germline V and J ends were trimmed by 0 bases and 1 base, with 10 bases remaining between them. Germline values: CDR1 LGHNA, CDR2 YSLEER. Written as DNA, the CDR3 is TGCGCCAGCAGCCAAGACGTTAAAAATTCCTACAATGAGCAGTTCTTC. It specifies CASSQDVKNSYNEQFF.

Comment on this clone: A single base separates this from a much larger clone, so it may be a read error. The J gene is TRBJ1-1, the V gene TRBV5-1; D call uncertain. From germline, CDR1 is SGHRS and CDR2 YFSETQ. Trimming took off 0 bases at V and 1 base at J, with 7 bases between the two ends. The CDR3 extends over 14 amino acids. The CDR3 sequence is CASSLATGNTEAFF. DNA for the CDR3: TGCGCCAGCAGCTTGGCGACGGGGAACACTGAAGCTTTCTTT.

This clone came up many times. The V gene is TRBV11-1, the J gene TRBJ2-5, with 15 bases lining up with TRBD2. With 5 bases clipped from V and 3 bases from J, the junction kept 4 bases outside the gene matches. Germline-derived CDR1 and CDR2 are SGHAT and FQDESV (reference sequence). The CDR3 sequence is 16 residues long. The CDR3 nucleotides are TGTGCCAGCAGCCTCTGGACTAGCGGGAGGGAAGAGACCCAGTACTTC. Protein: CASSLWTSGREETQYF. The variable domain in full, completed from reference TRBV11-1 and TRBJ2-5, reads EAEVAQSPRYKITEKSQAVAFWCDPISGHATLYWYRQILGQGPELLVQFQDESVVDDSQLPKDRFSAERLKGVDSTLKIQPAELGDSAMYLCASSLWTSGREETQYFGPGTRLLVL.

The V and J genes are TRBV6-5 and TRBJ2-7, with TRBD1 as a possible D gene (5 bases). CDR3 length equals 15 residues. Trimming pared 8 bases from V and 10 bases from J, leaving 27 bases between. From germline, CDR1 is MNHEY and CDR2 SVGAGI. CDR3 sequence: CASVPQAGRLVPQYF. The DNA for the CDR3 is TGTGCCAGCGTACCACAGGCCGGCAGGTTGGTACCCCAGTACTTC.

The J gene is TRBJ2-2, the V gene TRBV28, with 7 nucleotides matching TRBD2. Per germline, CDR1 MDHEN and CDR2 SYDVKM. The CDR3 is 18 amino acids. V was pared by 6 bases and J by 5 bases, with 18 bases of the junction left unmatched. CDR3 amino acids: CASRLPFGRPGETGELFF. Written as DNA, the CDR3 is TGTGCCAGCAGGCTTCCCTTCGGGAGGCCCGGGGAGACCGGGGAGCTGTTTTTT.

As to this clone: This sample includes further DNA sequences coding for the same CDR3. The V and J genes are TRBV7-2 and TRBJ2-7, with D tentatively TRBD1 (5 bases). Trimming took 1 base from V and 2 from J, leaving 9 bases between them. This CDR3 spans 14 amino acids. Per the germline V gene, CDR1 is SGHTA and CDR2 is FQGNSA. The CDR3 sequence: CASSLGTGTYEQYF. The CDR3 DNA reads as TGTGCCAGCAGCTTAGGTACAGGAACCTACGAGCAGTACTTC.

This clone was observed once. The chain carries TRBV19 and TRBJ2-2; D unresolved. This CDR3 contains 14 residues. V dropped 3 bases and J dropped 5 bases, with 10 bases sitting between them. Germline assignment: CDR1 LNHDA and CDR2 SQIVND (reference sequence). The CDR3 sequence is CASSIEYGTGELFF. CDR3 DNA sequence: TGTGCCAGTAGTATTGAGTACGGGACCGGGGAGCTGTTTTTT. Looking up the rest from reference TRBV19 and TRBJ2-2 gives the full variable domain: DGGITQSPKYLFRKEGQNVTLSCEQNLNHDAMYWYRQDPGQGLRLIYYSQIVNDFQKGDIAEGYSVSREKKESFPLTVTSAQKNPTAFYLCASSIEYGTGELFFGEGSRLTVL.

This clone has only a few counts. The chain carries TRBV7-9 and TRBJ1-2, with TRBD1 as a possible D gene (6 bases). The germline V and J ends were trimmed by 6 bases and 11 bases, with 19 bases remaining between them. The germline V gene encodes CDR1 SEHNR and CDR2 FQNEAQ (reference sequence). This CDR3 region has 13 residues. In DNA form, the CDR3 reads TGTGCCAGCAGTTCAGGGGTCCGCGGACGTTACACCTTC. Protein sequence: CASSSGVRGRYTF.

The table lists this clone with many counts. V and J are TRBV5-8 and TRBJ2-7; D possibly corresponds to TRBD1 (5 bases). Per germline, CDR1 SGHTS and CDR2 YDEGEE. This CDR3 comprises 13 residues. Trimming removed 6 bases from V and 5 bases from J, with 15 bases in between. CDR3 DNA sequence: TGTGCCAGCAACCCACAGGCTCCCAACGAGCAGTACTTC. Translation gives CASNPQAPNEQYF.

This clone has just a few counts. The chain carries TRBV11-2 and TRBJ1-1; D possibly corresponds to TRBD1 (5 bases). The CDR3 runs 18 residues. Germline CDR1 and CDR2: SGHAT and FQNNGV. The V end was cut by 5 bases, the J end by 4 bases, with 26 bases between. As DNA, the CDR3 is TGTGCCAGCAGCCCAGAGGGGAGAATGATTGGTTTTGCCACTGAAGCTTTCTTT. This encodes CASSPEGRMIGFATEAFF.

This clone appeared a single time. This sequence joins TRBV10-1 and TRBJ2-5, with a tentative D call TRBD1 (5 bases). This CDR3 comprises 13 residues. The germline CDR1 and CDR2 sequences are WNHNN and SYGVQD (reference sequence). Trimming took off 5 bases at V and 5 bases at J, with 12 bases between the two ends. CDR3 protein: CASSQQAQETQYF. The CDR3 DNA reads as TGCGCCAGCAGTCAACAGGCCCAGGAGACCCAGTACTTC.

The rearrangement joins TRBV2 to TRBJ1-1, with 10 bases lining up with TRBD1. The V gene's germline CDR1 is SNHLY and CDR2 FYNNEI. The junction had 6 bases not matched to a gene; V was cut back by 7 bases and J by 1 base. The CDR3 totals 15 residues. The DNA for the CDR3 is TGTGCCAGCAACCGGGACAGGGGACAGAACACTGAAGCTTTCTTT. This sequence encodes CASNRDRGQNTEAFF.

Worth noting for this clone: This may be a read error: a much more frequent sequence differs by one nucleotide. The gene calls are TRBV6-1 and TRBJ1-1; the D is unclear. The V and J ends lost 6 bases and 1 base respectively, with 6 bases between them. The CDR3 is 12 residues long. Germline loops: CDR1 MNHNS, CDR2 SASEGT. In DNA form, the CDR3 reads TGTGCCAGCAGCCTACAGAACACTGAAGCTTTCTTT. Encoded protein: CASSLQNTEAFF.

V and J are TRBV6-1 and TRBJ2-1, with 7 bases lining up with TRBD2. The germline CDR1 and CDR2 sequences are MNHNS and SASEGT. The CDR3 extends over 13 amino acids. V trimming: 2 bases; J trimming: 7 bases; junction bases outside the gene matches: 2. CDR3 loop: CASSERLANEQFF. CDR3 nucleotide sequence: TGTGCCAGCAGTGAAAGACTAGCTAATGAGCAGTTCTTC.

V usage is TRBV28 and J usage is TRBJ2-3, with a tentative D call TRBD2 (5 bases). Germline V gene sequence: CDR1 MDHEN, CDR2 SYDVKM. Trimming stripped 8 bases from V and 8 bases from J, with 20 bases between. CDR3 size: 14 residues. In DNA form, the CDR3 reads TGTGCCAGCTACCAAGGAGAGGGTTGGGGTACGCAGTATTTT. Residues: CASYQGEGWGTQYF.

The CDR3 reads CASSIGQGASEAGTQYF. DNA of the CDR3: TGTGCCAGTAGTATTGGGCAGGGGGCAAGCGAGGCAGGGACCCAGTACTTC. The chain couples TRBV19 to TRBJ2-5; 8 bases agree with TRBD1. Germline V gives CDR1 LNHDA, CDR2 SQIVND (reference sequence). The V and J ends lost 3 bases and 7 bases, in that order; junction bases with no gene match: 16. The CDR3 length is 17 residues.

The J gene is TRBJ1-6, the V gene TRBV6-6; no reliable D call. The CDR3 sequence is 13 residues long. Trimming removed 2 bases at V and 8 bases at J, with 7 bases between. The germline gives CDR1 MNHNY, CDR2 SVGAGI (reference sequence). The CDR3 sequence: CASSYSEDSPLHF. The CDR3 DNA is TGTGCCAGCAGTTACAGCGAGGATTCACCCCTCCACTTT.

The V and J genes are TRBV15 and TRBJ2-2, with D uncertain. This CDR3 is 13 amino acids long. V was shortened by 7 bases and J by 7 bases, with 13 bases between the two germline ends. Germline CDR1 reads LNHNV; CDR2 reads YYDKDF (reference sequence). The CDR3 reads CATMRHLGGELFF. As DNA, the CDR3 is TGTGCCACCATGAGACACCTGGGCGGGGAGCTGTTTTTT.

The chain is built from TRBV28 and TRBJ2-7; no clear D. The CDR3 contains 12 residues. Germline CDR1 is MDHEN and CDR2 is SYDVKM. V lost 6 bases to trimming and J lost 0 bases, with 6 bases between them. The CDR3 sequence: CASSHGSYEQYF. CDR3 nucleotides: TGTGCCAGCAGCCACGGCTCCTACGAGCAGTACTTC.

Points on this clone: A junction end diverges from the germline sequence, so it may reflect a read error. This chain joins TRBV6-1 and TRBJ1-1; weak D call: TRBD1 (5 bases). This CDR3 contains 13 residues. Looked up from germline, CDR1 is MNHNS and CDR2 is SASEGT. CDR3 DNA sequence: TGTGCCAGGAGTGAATGGAGGGGTGCTGAAGCTTTCTTT. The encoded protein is CARSEWRGAEAFF.